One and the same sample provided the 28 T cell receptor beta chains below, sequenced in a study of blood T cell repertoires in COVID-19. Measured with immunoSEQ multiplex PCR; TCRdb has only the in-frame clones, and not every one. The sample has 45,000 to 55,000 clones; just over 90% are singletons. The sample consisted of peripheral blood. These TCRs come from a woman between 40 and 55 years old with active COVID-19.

As DNA, the CDR3 is TGTGCCAGCAGCTTACAGGGGTTGAACACTGAAGCTTTCTTT. Translating gives CASSLQGLNTEAFF. The rearrangement joins TRBV7-8 to TRBJ1-1; a possible D gene is TRBD1 (6 bases). CDR1 is SGHVS and CDR2 is FQNEAQ in the germline V gene. The CDR3 has 14 amino acids. The V and J ends lost 2 bases and 0 bases respectively, with 7 bases between them.

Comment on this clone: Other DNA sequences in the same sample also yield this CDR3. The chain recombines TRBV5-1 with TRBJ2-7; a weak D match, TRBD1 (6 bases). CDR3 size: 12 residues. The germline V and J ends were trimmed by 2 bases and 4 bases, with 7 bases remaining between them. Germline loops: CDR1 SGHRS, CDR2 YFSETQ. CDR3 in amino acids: CASSLQGYEQYF. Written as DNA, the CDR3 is TGCGCCAGCAGCTTACAGGGTTACGAGCAGTACTTC. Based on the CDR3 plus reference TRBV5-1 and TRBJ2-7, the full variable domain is KAGVTQTPRYLIKTRGQQVTLSCSPISGHRSVSWYQQTPGQGLQFLFEYFSETQRNKGNFPGRFSGRQFSNSRSEMNVSTLELGDSALYLCASSLQGYEQYFGPGTRLTVT.

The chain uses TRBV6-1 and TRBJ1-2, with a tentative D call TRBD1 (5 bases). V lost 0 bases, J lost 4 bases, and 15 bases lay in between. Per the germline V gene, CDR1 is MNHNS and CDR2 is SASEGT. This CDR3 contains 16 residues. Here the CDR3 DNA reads TGTGCCAGCAGTGAAGCGGTGACCCAGGGTCCCTATGGCTACACCTTC. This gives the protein CASSEAVTQGPYGYTF.

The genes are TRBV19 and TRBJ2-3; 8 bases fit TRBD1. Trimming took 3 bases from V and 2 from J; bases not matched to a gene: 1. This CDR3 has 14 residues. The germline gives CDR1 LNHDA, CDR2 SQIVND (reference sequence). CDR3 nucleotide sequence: TGTGCCAGTAGTATGGACAGGGTCACAGATACGCAGTATTTT. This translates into CASSMDRVTDTQYF.

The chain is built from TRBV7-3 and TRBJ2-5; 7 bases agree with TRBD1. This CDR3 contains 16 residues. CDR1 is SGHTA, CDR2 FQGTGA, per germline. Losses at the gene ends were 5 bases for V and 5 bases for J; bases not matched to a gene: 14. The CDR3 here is CASSPRGGAGFETQYF. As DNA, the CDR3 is TGTGCCAGCAGCCCAAGAGGGGGCGCCGGTTTTGAGACCCAGTACTTC.

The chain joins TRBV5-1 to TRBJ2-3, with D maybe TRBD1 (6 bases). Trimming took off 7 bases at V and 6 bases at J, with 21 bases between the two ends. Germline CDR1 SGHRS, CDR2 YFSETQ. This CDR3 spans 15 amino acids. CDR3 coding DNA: TGCGCCAGCTCCCTACGGGTGGGGGCTTCGGATACGCAGTATTTT. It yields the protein CASSLRVGASDTQYF.

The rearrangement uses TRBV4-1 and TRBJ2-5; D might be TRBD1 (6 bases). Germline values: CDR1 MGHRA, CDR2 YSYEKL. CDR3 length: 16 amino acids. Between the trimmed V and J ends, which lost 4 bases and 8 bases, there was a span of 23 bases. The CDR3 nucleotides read TGCGCCAGCAGCCCCACAGGGTGGGGGATTACTAAAACCCAGTACTTC. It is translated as CASSPTGWGITKTQYF.

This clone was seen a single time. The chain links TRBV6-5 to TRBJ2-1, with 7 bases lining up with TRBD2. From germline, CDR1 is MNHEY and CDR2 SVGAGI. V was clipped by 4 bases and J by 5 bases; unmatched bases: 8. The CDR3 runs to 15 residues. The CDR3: CASSSHMRGNNEQFF. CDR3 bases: TGTGCCAGCAGTTCTCATATGCGGGGGAACAATGAGCAGTTCTTC.

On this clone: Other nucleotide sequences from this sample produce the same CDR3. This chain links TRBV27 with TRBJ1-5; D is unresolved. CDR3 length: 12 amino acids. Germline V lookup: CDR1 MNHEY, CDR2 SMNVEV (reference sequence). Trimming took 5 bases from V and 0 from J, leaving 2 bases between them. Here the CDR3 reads CASSHSNQPQHF. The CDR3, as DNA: TGTGCCAGCAGTCATAGCAATCAGCCCCAGCATTTT.

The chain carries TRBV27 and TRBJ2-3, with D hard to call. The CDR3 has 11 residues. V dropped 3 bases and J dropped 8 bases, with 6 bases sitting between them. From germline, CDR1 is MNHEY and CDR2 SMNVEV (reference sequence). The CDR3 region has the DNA TGTGCCAGCAGTTTTACCGGTACGCAGTATTTT. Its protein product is CASSFTGTQYF.

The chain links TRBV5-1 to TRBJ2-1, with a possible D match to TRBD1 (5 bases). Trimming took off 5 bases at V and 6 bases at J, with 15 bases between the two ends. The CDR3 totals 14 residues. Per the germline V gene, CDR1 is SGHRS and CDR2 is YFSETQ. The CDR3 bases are TGCGCCAGCAGTTTACCAGGGAACGCCAATGAGCAGTTCTTC. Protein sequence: CASSLPGNANEQFF. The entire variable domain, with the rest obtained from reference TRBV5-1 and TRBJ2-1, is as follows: KAGVTQTPRYLIKTRGQQVTLSCSPISGHRSVSWYQQTPGQGLQFLFEYFSETQRNKGNFPGRFSGRQFSNSRSEMNVSTLELGDSALYLCASSLPGNANEQFFGPGTRLTVL.

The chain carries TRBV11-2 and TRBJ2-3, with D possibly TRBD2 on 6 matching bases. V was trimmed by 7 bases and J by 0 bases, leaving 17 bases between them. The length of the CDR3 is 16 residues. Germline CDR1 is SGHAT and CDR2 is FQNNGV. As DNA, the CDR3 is TGTGCCAGCACCCGATTGAGTGGGACTAGCACAGATACGCAGTATTTT. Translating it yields CASTRLSGTSTDTQYF.

CDR3 nucleotides: TGTGCCAGCAACAAACCCCCCGGAGGGGAGAATGCCGGGGAGCTGTTTTTT. Protein product: CASNKPPGGENAGELFF. The rearrangement uses TRBV7-3 and TRBJ2-2; possible D gene TRBD2, 6 bases. The CDR3 spans 17 residues. Germline CDR1 is SGHTA and CDR2 is FQGTGA. V was clipped by 7 bases and J by 6 bases, with 24 bases between them.

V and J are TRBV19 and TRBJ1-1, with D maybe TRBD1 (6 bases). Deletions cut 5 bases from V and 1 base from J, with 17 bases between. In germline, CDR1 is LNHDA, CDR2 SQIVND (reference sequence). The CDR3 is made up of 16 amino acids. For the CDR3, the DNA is TGTGCCAGTAGTCCGGGAAGACAGGTAGCGAACACTGAAGCTTTCTTT. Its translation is CASSPGRQVANTEAFF.

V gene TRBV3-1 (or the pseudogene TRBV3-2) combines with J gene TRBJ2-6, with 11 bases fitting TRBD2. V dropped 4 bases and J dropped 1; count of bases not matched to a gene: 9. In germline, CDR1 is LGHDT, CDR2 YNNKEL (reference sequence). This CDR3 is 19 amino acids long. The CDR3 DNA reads TGTGCCAGCAGCCCTTCCGGGACTAGCGGTTCTTCTGGGGCCAACGTCCTGACTTTC. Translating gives CASSPSGTSGSSGANVLTF.

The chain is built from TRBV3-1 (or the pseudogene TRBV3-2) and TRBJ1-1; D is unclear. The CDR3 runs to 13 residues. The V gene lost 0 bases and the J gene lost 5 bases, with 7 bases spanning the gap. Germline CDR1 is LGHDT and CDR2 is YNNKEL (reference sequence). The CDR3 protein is CASSQDGGTEAFF. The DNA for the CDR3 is TGTGCCAGCAGCCAAGATGGAGGGACTGAAGCTTTCTTT.

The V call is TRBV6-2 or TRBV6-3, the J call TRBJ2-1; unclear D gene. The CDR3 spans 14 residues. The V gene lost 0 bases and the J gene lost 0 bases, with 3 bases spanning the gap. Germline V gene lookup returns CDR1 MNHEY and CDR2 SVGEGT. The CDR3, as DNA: TGTGCCAGCAGTTACTCCTTCTCCTACAATGAGCAGTTCTTC. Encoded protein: CASSYSFSYNEQFF.

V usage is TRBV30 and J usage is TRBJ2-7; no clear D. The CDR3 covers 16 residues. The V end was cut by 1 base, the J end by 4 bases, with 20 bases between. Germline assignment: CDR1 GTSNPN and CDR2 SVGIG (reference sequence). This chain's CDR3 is CAWSEARVSYGYEQYF. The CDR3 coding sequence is TGTGCCTGGAGTGAGGCTCGGGTTAGCTATGGGTACGAGCAGTACTTC.

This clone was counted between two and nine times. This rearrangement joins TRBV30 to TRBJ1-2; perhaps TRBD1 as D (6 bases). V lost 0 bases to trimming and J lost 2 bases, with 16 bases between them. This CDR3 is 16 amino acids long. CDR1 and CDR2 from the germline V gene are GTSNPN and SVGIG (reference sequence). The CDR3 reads CAWSVGAGAINYGYTF. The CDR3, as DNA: TGTGCCTGGAGTGTGGGGGCAGGGGCTATAAACTATGGCTACACCTTC. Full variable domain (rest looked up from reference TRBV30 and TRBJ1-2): SQTIHQWPATLVQPVGSPLSLECTVEGTSNPNLYWYRQAAGRGLQLLFYSVGIGQISSEVPQNLSASRPQDRQFILSSKKLLLSDSGFYLCAWSVGAGAINYGYTFGSGTRLTVV.

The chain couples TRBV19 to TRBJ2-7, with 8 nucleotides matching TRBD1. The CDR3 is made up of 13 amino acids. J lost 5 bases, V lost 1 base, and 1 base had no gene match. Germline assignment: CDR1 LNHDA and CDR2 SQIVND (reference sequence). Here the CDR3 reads CASSIAGGHEQYF. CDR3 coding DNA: TGTGCCAGTAGTATAGCAGGGGGCCACGAGCAGTACTTC.

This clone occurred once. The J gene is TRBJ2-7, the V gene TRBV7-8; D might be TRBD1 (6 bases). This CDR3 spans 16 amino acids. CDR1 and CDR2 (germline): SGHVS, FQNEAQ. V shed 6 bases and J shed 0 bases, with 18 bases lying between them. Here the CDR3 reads CASRPNRDTSSYEQYF. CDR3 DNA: TGTGCCAGCAGACCAAACCGGGACACCAGCTCCTACGAGCAGTACTTC. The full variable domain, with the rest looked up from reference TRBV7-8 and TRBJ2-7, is GAGVSQSPRYKVAKRGQDVALRCDPISGHVSLFWYQQALGQGPEFLTYFQNEAQLDKSGLPSDRFFAERPEGSVSTLKIQRTQQEDSAVYLCASRPNRDTSSYEQYFGPGTRLTVT.

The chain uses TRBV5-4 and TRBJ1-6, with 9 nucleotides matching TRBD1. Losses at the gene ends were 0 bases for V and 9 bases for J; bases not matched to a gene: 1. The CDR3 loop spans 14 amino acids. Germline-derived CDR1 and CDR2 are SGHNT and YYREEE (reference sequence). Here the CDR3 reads CASSLGDRVSPLHF. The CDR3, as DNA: TGTGCCAGCAGCTTGGGGGACAGGGTTTCACCCCTCCACTTT.

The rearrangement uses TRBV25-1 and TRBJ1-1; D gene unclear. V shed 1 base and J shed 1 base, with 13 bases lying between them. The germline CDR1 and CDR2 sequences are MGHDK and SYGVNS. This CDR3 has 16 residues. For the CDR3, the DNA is TGTGCCAGCAGTGAATTTGGAGGCAGTGGGAACACTGAAGCTTTCTTT. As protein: CASSEFGGSGNTEAFF.

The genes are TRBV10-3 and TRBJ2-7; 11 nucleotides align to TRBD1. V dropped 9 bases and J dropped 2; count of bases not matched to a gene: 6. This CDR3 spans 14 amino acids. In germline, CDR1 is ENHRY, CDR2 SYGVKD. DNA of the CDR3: TGTGCCATTCATCCGGGACAGGGGGCCTACGAGCAGTACTTC. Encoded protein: CAIHPGQGAYEQYF.

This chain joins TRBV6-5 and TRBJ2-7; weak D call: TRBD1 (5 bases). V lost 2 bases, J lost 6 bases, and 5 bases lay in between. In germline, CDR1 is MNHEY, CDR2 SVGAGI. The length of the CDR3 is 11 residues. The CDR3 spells CASSYQGEQYF. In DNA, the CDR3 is TGTGCCAGCAGTTACCAGGGCGAGCAGTACTTC.

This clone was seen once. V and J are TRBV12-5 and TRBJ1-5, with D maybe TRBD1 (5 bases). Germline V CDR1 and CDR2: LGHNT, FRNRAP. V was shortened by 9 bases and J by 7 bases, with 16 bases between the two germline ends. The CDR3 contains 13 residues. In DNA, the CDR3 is TGTGCTAGAAGATTCAGGGATCGACAGCCCCAGCATTTT. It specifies CARRFRDRQPQHF. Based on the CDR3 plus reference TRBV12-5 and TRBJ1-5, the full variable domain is DARVTQTPRHKVTEMGQEVTMRCQPILGHNTVFWYRQTMMQGLELLAYFRNRAPLDDSGMPKDRFSAEMPDATLATLKIQPSEPRDSAVYFCARRFRDRQPQHFGDGTRLSIL.

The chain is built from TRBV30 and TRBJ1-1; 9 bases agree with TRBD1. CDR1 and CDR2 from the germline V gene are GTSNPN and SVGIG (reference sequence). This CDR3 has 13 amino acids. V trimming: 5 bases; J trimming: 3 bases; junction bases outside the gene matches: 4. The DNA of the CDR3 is TGTGCCTGGGTTGACAGGGGGGACACTGAAGCTTTCTTT. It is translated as CAWVDRGDTEAFF.

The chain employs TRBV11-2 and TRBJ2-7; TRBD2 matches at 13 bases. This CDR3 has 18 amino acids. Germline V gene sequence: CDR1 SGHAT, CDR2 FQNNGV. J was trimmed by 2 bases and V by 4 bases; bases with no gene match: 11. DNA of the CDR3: TGTGCCAGCAGCTACAGACTAGCGGGGGGATTACAACCCTACGAGCAGTACTTC. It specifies CASSYRLAGGLQPYEQYF.